This T cell receptor beta chain was observed in a study of CD8+ T cells in alopecia areata. Study background: Oral tofacitinib, 5 to 10 mg twice daily, was given in an open-label trial. Using the percentage of affected scalp area, treated patients' severity was scored. General study results and limits: Uncertainty about whether baseline CD8+ expansion is linked to response remains, with one nonresponder. When scalp samples are sequenced, resident alphabeta T cells of normal skin are also captured.

V shed 9 bases and J 3 bases; nucleotides not matched to a gene: 6. Germline V lookup: CDR1 ENHRY, CDR2 SYGVKD. The CDR3 is 13 residues long. The table lists this clone with many counts. Its antigen is undetermined. Isolated RNA was reverse transcribed into cDNA used as the sequencing template. Clones were read by immunoSEQ multiplex PCR, and TCRdb kept only the in-frame ones, dropping some. This table holds fewer than 350,000 clones, roughly 50% found once. Treatment in this sample: oral pan-JAK inhibitor, 5-10 mg twice daily. This rearrangement joins TRBV10-3 to TRBJ1-1; TRBD1 agrees at 8 bases. The sequence was collected from a human donor with alopecia areata. The source was CD4+ T cells sorted from blood, collected at week 24, from a patient treated with tofacitinib. The CDR3 reads CAMTRGRDTEAFF. The CDR3 DNA reads as TGTGCCATGACCAGGGGGCGCGACACTGAAGCTTTCTTT.